These 10 T cell receptor beta chains were all obtained from the same sample, sequenced in a study of T cells after somatic rescue of genetic block. TCRdb's copy holds only in-frame clones and misses some; the assay was immunoSEQ multiplex PCR. The profile shows about 63,000 clones, about 90% of them singletons. The sequenced sample was peripheral blood mononuclear cells (PBMCs). These receptors came from a man aged 35-49 years.

Ten or more counts support this clone. The chain uses TRBV6-6 and TRBJ2-3; possibly TRBD2 for D (8 bases). Trimming stripped 6 bases from V and 6 bases from J, with 16 bases between. This CDR3 contains 14 residues. Germline CDR1 MNHNY, CDR2 SVGAGI (reference sequence). CDR3 DNA sequence: TGTGCCAGCAGACGGGAGGGGGCGTACGATACGCAGTATTTT. As protein: CASRREGAYDTQYF.

The V call is TRBV28, the J call TRBJ2-7; the match to TRBD1 covers 9 bases. The ends lost 10 bases at V and 6 bases at J; junction bases unmatched: 10. CDR1 MDHEN and CDR2 SYDVKM come from the germline V gene. The CDR3 has 13 residues. The CDR3: CATNRGPLSEQYF. For the CDR3, the DNA is TGTGCCACCAACAGGGGGCCACTCTCCGAGCAGTACTTC.

The V and J genes are TRBV11-2 and TRBJ1-1; D unresolved. CDR1 SGHAT and CDR2 FQNNGV come from the germline V gene. The CDR3 spans 13 residues. The V end was cut by 6 bases, the J end by 0 bases, with 8 bases between. As DNA, the CDR3 is TGTGCCAGCAGTCCTACAGTGAACACTGAAGCTTTCTTT. Encoded protein: CASSPTVNTEAFF.

The genes are TRBV10-2 and TRBJ2-4; the D gene is possibly TRBD1 (6 bases). Germline loops: CDR1 WSHSY, CDR2 SAAADI. Deletions cut 2 bases from V and 2 bases from J, with 10 bases between. The CDR3 loop spans 15 amino acids. The CDR3 loop is CASSEPGTSKNIQYF. CDR3 sequence (DNA): TGCGCCAGCAGTGAGCCGGGGACATCCAAAAACATTCAGTACTTC.

V and J are TRBV19 and TRBJ2-3; tentative D call: TRBD2 (5 bases). Germline V CDR1 and CDR2: LNHDA, SQIVND (reference sequence). The ends were cut back, 5 bases at V and 0 bases at J, with 9 bases in the middle. The CDR3 is 14 residues long. DNA of the CDR3: TGTGCCAGTAGTTCTAGCTTAAGCACAGATACGCAGTATTTT. It encodes CASSSSLSTDTQYF.

The CDR3 loop is CAWSPSTDTQYF. Here the CDR3 DNA reads TGTGCCTGGAGTCCTAGCACAGATACGCAGTATTTT. The genes are TRBV30 and TRBJ2-3; D ambiguous. Germline V gene sequence: CDR1 GTSNPN, CDR2 SVGIG (reference sequence). V shed 2 bases and J shed 0 bases, with 3 bases lying between them. The CDR3 extends over 12 amino acids.

The V and J genes are TRBV7-9 and TRBJ2-3; 11 nucleotides line up with TRBD2. V lost 5 bases and J lost 0; bases outside the gene matches: 4. Germline V gene sequence: CDR1 SEHNR, CDR2 FQNEAQ (reference sequence). The CDR3 consists of 16 residues. The CDR3 spells CASSTGLAVSTDTQYF. Here the CDR3 DNA reads TGTGCCAGCAGCACGGGACTAGCGGTTAGCACAGATACGCAGTATTTT.

This rearrangement joins TRBV7-2 to TRBJ2-5; 9 nucleotides line up with TRBD1. This CDR3 has 16 amino acids. The V segment lost 5 bases and the J segment 1 base; nucleotides outside the gene matches: 8. Germline V CDR1 and CDR2: SGHTA, FQGNSA. The CDR3 DNA reads TGTGCCAGCAGCCCCGGACAGGGGTCCTTCCAAGAGACCCAGTACTTC. Protein: CASSPGQGSFQETQYF. The complete variable domain, with remaining parts taken from reference TRBV7-2 and TRBJ2-5, reads GAGVSQSPSNKVTEKGKDVELRCDPISGHTALYWYRQSLGQGLEFLIYFQGNSAPDKSGLPSDRFSAERTGGSVSTLTIQRTQQEDSAVYLCASSPGQGSFQETQYFGPGTRLLVL.

The chain employs TRBV5-4 and TRBJ2-1; tentatively, D is TRBD1 (5 bases). Trimming stripped 4 bases from V and 3 bases from J, with 8 bases between. The CDR3 totals 13 residues. Germline-derived CDR1 and CDR2 are SGHNT and YYREEE (reference sequence). CDR3 nucleotide sequence: TGTGCCAGCAGCGCCGACAGCTACAATGAGCAGTTCTTC. It codes for CASSADSYNEQFF.

V and J are TRBV2 and TRBJ1-5, with 7 bases aligning to TRBD1. The CDR3 extends over 15 amino acids. Germline V gene data show CDR1 as SNHLY and CDR2 as FYNNEI. V was pared by 7 bases and J by 3 bases, with 9 bases of the junction left unmatched. CDR3 nucleotides: TGTGCCAGCAAGGTCGCAGGGGGTACCAATCAGCCCCAGCATTTT. As protein: CASKVAGGTNQPQHF.